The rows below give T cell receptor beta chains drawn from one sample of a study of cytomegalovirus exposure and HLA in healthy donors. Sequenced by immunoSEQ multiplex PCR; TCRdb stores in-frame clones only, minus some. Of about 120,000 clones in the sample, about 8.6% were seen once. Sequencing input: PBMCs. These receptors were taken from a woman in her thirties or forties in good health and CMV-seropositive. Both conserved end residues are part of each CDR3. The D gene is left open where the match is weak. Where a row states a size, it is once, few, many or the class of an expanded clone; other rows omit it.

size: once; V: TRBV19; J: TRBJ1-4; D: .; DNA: TGTGCCAGTACCAGGGAGGGGTTTGCAACTAATGAAAAACTGTTTTTT; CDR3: CASTREGFATNEKLFF
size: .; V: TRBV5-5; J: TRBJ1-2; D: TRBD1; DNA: TGTGCCAGCAGCTTGGACCCAGGGGGCTTCTATGGCTACACCTTC; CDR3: CASSLDPGGFYGYTF
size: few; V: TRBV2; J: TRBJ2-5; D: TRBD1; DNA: TGTGCCAGCAGATGGACAGGACCCCAAGAGACCCAGTACTTC; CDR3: CASRWTGPQETQYF
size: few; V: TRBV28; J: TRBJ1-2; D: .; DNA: TGTGCCAGCAGTGAGCAGGGGTATGGCTACACCTTC; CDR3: CASSEQGYGYTF
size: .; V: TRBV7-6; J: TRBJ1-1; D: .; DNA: TGTGCCAGCAGCATCCGCGGGAACACTGAAGCTTTCTTT; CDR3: CASSIRGNTEAFF
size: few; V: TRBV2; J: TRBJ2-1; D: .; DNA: TGTGCCAGTGCCCTGAGGCAGTACAATGAGCAGTTCTTC; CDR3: CASALRQYNEQFF
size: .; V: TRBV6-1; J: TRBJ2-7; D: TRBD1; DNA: TGTGCCAGCAGTGCCACCGGGACAGGGAAAGCCTACGAGCAGTACTTC; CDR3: CASSATGTGKAYEQYF
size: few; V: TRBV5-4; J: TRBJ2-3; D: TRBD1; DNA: TGTGCCAGCAGCACGGGACAGCTCACAGATACGCAGTATTTT; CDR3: CASSTGQLTDTQYF
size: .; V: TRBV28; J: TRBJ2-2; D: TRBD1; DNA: TGTGCCAGCAGAAACAGGGGAAACACCGGGGAGCTGTTTTTT; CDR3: CASRNRGNTGELFF
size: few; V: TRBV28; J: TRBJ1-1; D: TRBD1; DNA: TGTGCCAGCAGTCCCTACAGGGGGCTGGAGGCTGAAGCTTTCTTT; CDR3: CASSPYRGLEAEAFF
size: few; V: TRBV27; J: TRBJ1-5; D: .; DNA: TGTGCCAGCAGTCCCGCCAGGGGCCGGCAGCCCCAGCATTTT; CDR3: CASSPARGRQPQHF
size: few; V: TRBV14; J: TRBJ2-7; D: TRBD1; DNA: TGTGCCAGCAGCCAGCCGGGACAGGGGATATTCGAGCAGTACTTC; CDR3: CASSQPGQGIFEQYF
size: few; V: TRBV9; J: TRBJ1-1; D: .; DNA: TGTGCCAGCAGCGTAGGATCAGGGAACACTGAAGCTTTCTTT; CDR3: CASSVGSGNTEAFF
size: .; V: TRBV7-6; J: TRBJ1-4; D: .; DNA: TGTGCCAGCAGCTTTCGGGCCCAGCGGGAAAAACTGTTTTTT; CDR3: CASSFRAQREKLFF
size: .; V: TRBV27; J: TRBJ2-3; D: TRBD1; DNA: TGTGCCAGCAGCGAACCCTTCCGACAGGGGGATGCGGATACGCAGTATTTT; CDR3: CASSEPFRQGDADTQYF
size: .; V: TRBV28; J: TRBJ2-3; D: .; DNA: TGTGCCAGCAGCACCTACAGGGTTGAAGATACGCAGTATTTT; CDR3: CASSTYRVEDTQYF
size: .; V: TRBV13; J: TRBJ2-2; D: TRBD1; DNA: TGTGCCAGCAGCCCTCCGACAGGGGTCGGGGAGCTGTTTTTT; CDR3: CASSPPTGVGELFF
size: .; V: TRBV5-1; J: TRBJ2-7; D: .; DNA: TGCGCCAGCAGCTCGAACCGGTGGGGGCGGGCGGACGAGCAGTACTTC; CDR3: CASSSNRWGRADEQYF
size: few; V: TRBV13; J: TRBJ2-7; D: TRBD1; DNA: TGTGCCAGCAGCTGGAACACAGGGGTGGCCCACGAGCAGTACTTC; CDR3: CASSWNTGVAHEQYF
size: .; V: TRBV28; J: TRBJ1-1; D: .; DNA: TGTGCCAGCAGTTTACTGAGAGGGGGAGCTTTCTTT; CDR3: CASSLLRGGAFF
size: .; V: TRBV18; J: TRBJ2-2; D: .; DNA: TGTGCCAGCTCACCACTTTCGGACACCGGGGAGCTGTTTTTT; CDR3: CASSPLSDTGELFF
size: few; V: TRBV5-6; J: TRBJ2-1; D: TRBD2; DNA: TGTGCCAGCAGCTTGGTGGGGGGGAATGAGCAGTTCTTC; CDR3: CASSLVGGNEQFF
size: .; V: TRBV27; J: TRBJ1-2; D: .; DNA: TGTGCCAGCAGTTTAAAGGGAGCCCACTATGGCTACACCTTC; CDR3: CASSLKGAHYGYTF
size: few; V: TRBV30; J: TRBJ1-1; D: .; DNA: TGTGCCTGGCTGATGGGGGGGTCCTTCGGTGAAGCTTTCTTT; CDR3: CAWLMGGSFGEAFF
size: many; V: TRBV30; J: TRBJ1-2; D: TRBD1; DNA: TGTGCCTGGGGACAGGGCTATGGCTACACCTTC; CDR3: CAWGQGYGYTF
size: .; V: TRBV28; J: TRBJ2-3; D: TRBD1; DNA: TGTGCCAGCAGGCACCGGGACAGGACAGATACGCAGTATTTT; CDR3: CASRHRDRTDTQYF
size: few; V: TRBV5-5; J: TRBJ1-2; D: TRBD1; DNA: TGTGCCAGCAGCCTGACGGGACAGACCCAATATGGCTACACCTTC; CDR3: CASSLTGQTQYGYTF
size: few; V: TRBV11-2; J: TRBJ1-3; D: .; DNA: TGTGCCAGCAGCTTTTCGCCCGGGAGCTCTGGAAACACCATATATTTT; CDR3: CASSFSPGSSGNTIYF
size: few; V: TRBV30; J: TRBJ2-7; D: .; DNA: TGTGCCTGGAGTGTACGCGCCAGGGTTGCCGAGCAGTACTTC; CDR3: CAWSVRARVAEQYF
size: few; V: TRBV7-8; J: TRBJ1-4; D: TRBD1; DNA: TGTGCCAGCAGCTCGACAGGGACCAAGGTAGAAAAACTGTTTTTT; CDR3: CASSSTGTKVEKLFF
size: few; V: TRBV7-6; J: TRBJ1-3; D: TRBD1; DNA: TGTGCCAGCAGCCGACAGGGGGACTCTGGAAACACCATATATTTT; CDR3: CASSRQGDSGNTIYF
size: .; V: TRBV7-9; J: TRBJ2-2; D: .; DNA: TGTGCCAGCAGCTTACGACCCCTTGGGGGGACCGGGGAGCTGTTTTTT; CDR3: CASSLRPLGGTGELFF
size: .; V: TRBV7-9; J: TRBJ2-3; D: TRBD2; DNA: TGTGCCAGCAGCTCCAGTGGGAGGGTAGGGACAGATACGCAGTATTTT; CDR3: CASSSSGRVGTDTQYF
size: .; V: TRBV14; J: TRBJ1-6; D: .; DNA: TGTGCCAGCAGCCAGGATATCGGGGGAATCGGCTATAATTCACCCCTCCACTTT; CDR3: CASSQDIGGIGYNSPLHF
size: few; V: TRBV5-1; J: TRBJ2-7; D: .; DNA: TGCGCCAGCAGCGGGTACGGACAGAACACCTACGAGTCGCAGTACTTC; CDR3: CASSGYGQNTYESQYF
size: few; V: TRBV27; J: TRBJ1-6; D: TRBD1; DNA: TGTGCCAGCACCACTCTCGGACAGGGAAAGAATTCACCCCTCCACTTT; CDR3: CASTTLGQGKNSPLHF
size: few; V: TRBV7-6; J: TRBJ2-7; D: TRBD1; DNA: TGTGCCAGCAGCTTAGGGAGGGACAGGCTCTACGAGCAGTACTTC; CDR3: CASSLGRDRLYEQYF
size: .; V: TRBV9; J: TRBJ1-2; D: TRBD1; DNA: TGTGCCAGCAGCGTAGGAGGGGGCGACTATGGCTACACCTTC; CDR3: CASSVGGGDYGYTF
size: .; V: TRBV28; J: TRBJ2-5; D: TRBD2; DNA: TGTGCCAGCAGTCCGATCGGCGGGGGGGTACAAGAGACCCAGTACTTC; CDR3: CASSPIGGGVQETQYF
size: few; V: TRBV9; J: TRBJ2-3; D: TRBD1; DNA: TGTGCCAGCAGCGACACGACAGGGGGCGGTACGCAGTATTTT; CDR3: CASSDTTGGGTQYF
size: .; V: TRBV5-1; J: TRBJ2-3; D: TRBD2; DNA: TGCGCCAGCAGCTTGGATGCGGGGGGAGGCACAGATACGCAGTATTTT; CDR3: CASSLDAGGGTDTQYF
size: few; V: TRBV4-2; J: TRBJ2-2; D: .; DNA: TGTGCCAGCAGCCAAGATATCAGGAAGGTTTCCACCGGGGAGCTGTTTTTT; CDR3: CASSQDIRKVSTGELFF
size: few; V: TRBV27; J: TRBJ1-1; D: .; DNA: TGTGCCAGCAGTCCAGGGTCTGGAGCTTTCTTT; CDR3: CASSPGSGAFF
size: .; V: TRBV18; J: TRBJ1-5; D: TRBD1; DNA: TGTGCCAGCTCCCTCGGACAGGGGAGCAATCAGCCCCAGCATTTT; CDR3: CASSLGQGSNQPQHF
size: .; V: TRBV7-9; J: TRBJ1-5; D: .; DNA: TGTGTCAGCAGCCGAGGGGGTCTCAATCAGCCCCAGCATTTT; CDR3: CVSSRGGLNQPQHF